This T cell receptor (beta chain) was identified during a study of blood T cell repertoires in COVID-19. As for the study in general: PBMCs, B-cell-depleted T cells, or T cells were the source of the cDNA or gDNA that made up the material.

V dropped 0 bases and J dropped 1; count of bases not matched to a gene: 5. Germline CDR1 is KGHSY and CDR2 is FQNENV. The CDR3 spans 17 residues. Generated by immunoSEQ multiplex PCR, the TCRdb table keeps only in-frame clones and is missing some. The sample lists some 300,000 clones; around 92% were seen once. The receptor comes from a woman in her 30s with COVID-19, enrolled during active disease. This chain uses TRBV16 with TRBJ1-4, with TRBD1 matching over 7 bases. Sequenced input: peripheral blood. The CDR3 DNA follows: TGTGCCAGCAGCCAATCTGCGAGGGGGCGAACTAATGAAAAACTGTTTTTT. Translated: CASSQSARGRTNEKLFF. Drawing the rest from reference TRBV16 and TRBJ1-4, the complete variable domain is GEEVAQTPKHLVRGEGQKAKLYCAPIKGHSYVFWYQQVLKNEFKFLISFQNENVFDETGMPKERFSAKCLPNSPCSLEIQATKLEDSAVYFCASSQSARGRTNEKLFFGSGTQLSVL.